These T cell receptor beta chains were read from a single sample in a study of long-term antiretroviral therapy in people with HIV. Profiling relied on immunoSEQ multiplex PCR, and the TCRdb table lists in-frame clones only, not all of them. Of roughly 34,000 clones in the sample, about 85% are singletons; the top ten hold approximately 3.4%. This specimen was unsorted PBMCs, taken 1.9 years after starting antiretroviral therapy. These receptors came from a man aged 18 to 29 with HIV. CDR3s include the opening cysteine and the closing phenylalanine or tryptophan. The order of the fields is D gene, clone size, V gene, J gene, CDR3 protein, CDR3 DNA. D genes are given only for firm matches. Size values are once, few and many counts, or a class for expanded clones, and some rows have none.

.,.,TRBV2,TRBJ1-2,CASQVQGTGYTF,TGTGCCAGCCAAGTCCAGGGGACCGGCTACACCTTC
.,.,TRBV4-1,TRBJ2-6,CASSQAIIQANVLTF,TGCGCCAGCAGCCAAGCCATAATACAGGCCAACGTCCTGACTTTC
.,.,TRBV5-4,TRBJ2-5,CASSLHGTSQETQYF,TGTGCCAGCAGCTTGCACGGGACAAGTCAAGAGACCCAGTACTTC
TRBD1,.,TRBV5-4,TRBJ1-3,CASSRGTGGGGNTIYF,TGTGCCAGCAGCCGGGGGACAGGGGGCGGCGGAAACACCATATATTTT
.,.,TRBV2,TRBJ1-1,CASNPSGDMNTEAFF,TGTGCCAGCAACCCGTCGGGGGACATGAACACTGAAGCTTTCTTT
TRBD2,.,TRBV7-9,TRBJ2-3,CASSQSSGGAPDTQYF,TGTGCCAGCAGCCAATCTAGCGGGGGGGCCCCAGATACGCAGTATTTT
TRBD1,.,TRBV19,TRBJ2-5,CASTGTGGETQYF,TGTGCCAGCACCGGGACAGGGGGAGAGACCCAGTACTTC
TRBD1,once,TRBV7-9,TRBJ2-5,CASSSQSTGAQETQYF,TGTGCCAGCAGCTCCCAATCTACAGGGGCCCAAGAGACCCAGTACTTC
.,.,TRBV7-2,TRBJ2-3,CASGGGVLNTQYF,TGTGCCAGCGGAGGCGGGGTTTTAAATACGCAGTATTTT
.,.,TRBV19,TRBJ2-1,CASSMSTGTYNEQFF,TGTGCCAGTAGTATGTCGACAGGGACTTACAATGAGCAGTTCTTC
.,.,TRBV4-1,TRBJ2-1,CASSLYSRDEQFF,TGCGCCAGCAGCCTATACTCCAGGGATGAGCAGTTCTTC